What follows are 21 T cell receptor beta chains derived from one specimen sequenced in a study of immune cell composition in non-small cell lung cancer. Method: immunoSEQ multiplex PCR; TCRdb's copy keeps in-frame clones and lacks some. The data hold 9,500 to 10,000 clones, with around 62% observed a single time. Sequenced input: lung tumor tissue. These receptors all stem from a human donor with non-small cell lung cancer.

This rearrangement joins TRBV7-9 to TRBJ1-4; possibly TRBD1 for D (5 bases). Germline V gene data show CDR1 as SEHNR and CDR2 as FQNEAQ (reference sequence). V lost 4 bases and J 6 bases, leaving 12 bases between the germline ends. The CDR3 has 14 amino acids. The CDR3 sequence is CASSSGTYYEKLFF. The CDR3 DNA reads TGTGCCAGCAGCTCCGGGACTTACTATGAAAAACTGTTTTTT.

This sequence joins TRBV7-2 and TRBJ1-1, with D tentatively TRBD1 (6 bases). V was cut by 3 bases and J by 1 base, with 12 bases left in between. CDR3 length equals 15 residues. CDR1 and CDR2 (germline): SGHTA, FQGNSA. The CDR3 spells CASSLQSGANTEAFF. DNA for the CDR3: TGTGCCAGCAGCTTGCAATCAGGGGCGAACACTGAAGCTTTCTTT.

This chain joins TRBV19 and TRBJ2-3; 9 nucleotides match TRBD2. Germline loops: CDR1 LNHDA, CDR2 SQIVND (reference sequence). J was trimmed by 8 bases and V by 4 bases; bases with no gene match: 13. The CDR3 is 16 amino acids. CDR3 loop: CASSKSGGLSLGTQYF. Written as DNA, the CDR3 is TGTGCCAGTAGTAAAAGCGGGGGGCTTAGTCTGGGTACGCAGTATTTT.

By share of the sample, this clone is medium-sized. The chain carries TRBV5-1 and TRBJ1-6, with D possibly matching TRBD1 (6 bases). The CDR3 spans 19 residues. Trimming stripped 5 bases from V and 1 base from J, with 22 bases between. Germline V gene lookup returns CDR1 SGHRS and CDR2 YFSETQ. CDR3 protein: CASSPARDTHGSYNSPLHF. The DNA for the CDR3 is TGCGCCAGCAGTCCGGCCCGGGACACTCACGGGTCCTATAATTCACCCCTCCACTTT.

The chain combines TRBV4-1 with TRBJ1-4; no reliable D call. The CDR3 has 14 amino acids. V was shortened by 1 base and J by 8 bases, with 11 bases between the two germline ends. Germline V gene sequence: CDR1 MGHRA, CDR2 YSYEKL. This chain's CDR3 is CASSQVVVGEKLFF. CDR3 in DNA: TGCGCCAGCAGCCAAGTCGTGGTTGGCGAAAAACTGTTTTTT.

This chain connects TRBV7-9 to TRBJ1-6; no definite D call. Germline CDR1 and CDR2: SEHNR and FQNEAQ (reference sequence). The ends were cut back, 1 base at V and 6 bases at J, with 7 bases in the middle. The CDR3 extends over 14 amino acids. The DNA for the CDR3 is TGTGCCAGCAGCTTAGGGATAGCTAATTCACCCCTCCACTTT. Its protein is CASSLGIANSPLHF.

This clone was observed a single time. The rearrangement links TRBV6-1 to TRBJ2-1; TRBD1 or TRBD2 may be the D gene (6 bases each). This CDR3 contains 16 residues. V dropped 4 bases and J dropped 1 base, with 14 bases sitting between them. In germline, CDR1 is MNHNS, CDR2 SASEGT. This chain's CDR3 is CASSGGDTKSYNEQFF. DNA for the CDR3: TGTGCCAGCAGTGGCGGGGACACTAAATCCTACAATGAGCAGTTCTTC.

The CDR3 region has the DNA TGTGCCAGCAGCCCCCATTTGACGGGGGCGGCCTACAATGAGCAGTTCTTC. Translating gives CASSPHLTGAAYNEQFF. The chain is built from TRBV7-6 and TRBJ2-1; D possibly uses TRBD1 or TRBD2 (6 bases each). Trimming removed 5 bases at V and 2 bases at J, with 19 bases between. Germline V CDR1 and CDR2: SGHVS, FNYEAQ. This CDR3 has 17 residues.

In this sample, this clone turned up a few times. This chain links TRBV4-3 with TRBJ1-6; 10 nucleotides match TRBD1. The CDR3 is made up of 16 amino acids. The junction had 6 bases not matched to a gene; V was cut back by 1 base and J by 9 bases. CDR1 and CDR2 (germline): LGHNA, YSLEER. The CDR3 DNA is TGCGCCAGCAGCCAAGGGGGGGACAGGGGCGCTTCACCCCTCCACTTT. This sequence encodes CASSQGGDRGASPLHF.

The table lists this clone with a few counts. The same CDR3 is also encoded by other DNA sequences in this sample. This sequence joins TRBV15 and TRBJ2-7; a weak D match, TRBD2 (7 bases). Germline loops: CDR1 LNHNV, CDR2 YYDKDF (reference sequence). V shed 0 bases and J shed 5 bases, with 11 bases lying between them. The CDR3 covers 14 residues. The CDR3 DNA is TGTGCCACCAGCAGAGATAGGGGGGGCCACGAGCAGTACTTC. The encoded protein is CATSRDRGGHEQYF. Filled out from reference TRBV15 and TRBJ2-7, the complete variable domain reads DAMVIQNPRYQVTQFGKPVTLSCSQTLNHNVMYWYQQKSSQAPKLLFHYYDKDFNNEADTPDNFQSRRPNTSFCFLDIRSPGLGDTAMYLCATSRDRGGHEQYFGPGTRLTVT.

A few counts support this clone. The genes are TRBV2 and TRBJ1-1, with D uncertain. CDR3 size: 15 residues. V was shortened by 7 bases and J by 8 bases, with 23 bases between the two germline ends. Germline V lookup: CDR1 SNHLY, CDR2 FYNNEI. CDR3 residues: CASNPGDLAPGEAFF. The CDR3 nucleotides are TGTGCCAGCAATCCCGGAGATCTGGCCCCCGGGGAAGCTTTCTTT.

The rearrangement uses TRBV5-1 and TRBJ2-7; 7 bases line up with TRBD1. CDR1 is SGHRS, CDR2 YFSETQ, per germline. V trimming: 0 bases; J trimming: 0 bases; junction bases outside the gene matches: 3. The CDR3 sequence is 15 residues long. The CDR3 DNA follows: TGCGCCAGCAGCTTGGGAGGACAGGCCTCCTACGAGCAGTACTTC. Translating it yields CASSLGGQASYEQYF.

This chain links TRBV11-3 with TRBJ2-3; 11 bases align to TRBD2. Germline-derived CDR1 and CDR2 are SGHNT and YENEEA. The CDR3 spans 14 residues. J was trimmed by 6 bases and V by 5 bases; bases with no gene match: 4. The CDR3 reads CASSLLAGADTQYF. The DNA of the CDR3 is TGTGCCAGCAGCCTACTAGCGGGGGCGGATACGCAGTATTTT.

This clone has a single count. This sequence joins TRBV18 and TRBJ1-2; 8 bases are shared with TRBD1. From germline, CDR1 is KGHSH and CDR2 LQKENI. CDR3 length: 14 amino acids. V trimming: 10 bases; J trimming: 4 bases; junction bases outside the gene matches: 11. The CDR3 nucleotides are TGTGCCACGAGGACAGGGTCCGGAAGCTATGGCTACACCTTC. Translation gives CATRTGSGSYGYTF.

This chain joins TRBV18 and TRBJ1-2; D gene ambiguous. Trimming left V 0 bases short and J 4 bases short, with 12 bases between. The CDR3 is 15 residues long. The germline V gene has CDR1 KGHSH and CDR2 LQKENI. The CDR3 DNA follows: TGTGCCAGCTCACCACCGAACGCGCCGGGCTATGGCTACACCTTC. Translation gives CASSPPNAPGYGYTF.

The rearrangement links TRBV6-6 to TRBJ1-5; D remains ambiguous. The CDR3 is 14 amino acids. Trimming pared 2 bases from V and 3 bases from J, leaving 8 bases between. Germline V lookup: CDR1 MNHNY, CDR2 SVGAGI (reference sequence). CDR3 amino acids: CASSYPDTNQPQHF. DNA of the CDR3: TGTGCCAGCAGTTACCCTGACACCAATCAGCCCCAGCATTTT.

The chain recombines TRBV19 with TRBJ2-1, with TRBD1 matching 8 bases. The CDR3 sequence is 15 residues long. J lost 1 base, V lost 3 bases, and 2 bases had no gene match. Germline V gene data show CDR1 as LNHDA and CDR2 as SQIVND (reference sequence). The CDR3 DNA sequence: TGTGCCAGTAGTATGCAGGGGGCATCCTACAATGAGCAGTTCTTC. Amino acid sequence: CASSMQGASYNEQFF.

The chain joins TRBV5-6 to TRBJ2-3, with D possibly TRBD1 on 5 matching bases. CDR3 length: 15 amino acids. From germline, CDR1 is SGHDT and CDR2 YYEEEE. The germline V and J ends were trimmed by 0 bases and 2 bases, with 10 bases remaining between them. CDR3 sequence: CASSLASGYTDTQYF. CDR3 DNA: TGTGCCAGCAGCTTGGCTTCAGGGTACACAGATACGCAGTATTTT. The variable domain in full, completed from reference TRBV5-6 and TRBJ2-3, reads DAGVTQSPTHLIKTRGQQVTLRCSPKSGHDTVSWYQQALGQGPQFIFQYYEEEERQRGNFPDRFSGHQFPNYSSELNVNALLLGDSALYLCASSLASGYTDTQYFGPGTRLTVL.

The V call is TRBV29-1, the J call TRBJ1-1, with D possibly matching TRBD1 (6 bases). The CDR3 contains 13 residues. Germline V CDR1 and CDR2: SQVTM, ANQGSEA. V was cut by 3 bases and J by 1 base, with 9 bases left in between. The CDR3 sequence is CSVDKQGNTEAFF. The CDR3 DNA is TGCAGCGTTGACAAACAGGGGAACACTGAAGCTTTCTTT.

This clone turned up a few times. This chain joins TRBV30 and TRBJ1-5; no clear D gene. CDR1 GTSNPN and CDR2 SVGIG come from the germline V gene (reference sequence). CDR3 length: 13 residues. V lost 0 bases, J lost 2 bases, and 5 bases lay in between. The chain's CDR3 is CAWSVGRNQPQHF. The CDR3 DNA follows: TGTGCCTGGAGTGTAGGGCGCAATCAGCCCCAGCATTTT.

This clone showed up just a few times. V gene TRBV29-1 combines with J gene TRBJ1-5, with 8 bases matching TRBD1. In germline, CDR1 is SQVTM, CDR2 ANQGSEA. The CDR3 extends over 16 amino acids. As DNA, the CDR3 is TGCAGGGGGTCAAGACAGGGGTTTGCTTCAGATCAGCCCCAGCATTTT. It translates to CRGSRQGFASDQPQHF.